The 27 T cell receptor beta chains in this list originate from one sample, sequenced in a study of shared T cell receptors in the human thymus. The assay was immunoSEQ multiplex PCR, and TCRdb's table has in-frame clones only and misses some. In the table there are 55,000 to 75,000 clones, 90% to 95% of which are singletons. The sample comprised thymocytes. These receptors all stem from a human donor.

V usage is TRBV19 and J usage is TRBJ1-2, with D perhaps matching TRBD1 (6 bases). V lost 7 bases to trimming and J lost 6 bases, with 24 bases between them. The CDR3 is 16 amino acids. From germline, CDR1 is LNHDA and CDR2 SQIVND (reference sequence). As DNA, the CDR3 is TGTGCCAGTACCACATTCCCACCGGGGGACAATGATGGCTACACCTTC. Translation gives CASTTFPPGDNDGYTF.

This chain uses TRBV4-1 with TRBJ2-7; possibly TRBD2 for D (5 bases). Germline V CDR1 and CDR2: MGHRA, YSYEKL. V shed 2 bases and J shed 2 bases, with 10 bases lying between them. This CDR3 region has 14 residues. The CDR3: CASSQIPGTYEQYF. CDR3 nucleotides: TGCGCCAGCAGCCAAATCCCGGGGACCTACGAGCAGTACTTC.

The CDR3 bases are TGCGCCAGCAGCTTTTGCGGACTAGCCAACGAGCAGTACTTC. Residues: CASSFCGLANEQYF. The genes are TRBV5-1 and TRBJ2-7, with 8 bases fitting TRBD2. Germline V gene data show CDR1 as SGHRS and CDR2 as YFSETQ. Losses at the gene ends were 2 bases for V and 5 bases for J; bases not matched to a gene: 6. The CDR3 loop spans 14 amino acids. The full variable domain, completed using reference TRBV5-1 and TRBJ2-7, is KAGVTQTPRYLIKTRGQQVTLSCSPISGHRSVSWYQQTPGQGLQFLFEYFSETQRNKGNFPGRFSGRQFSNSRSEMNVSTLELGDSALYLCASSFCGLANEQYFGPGTRLTVT.

The J gene is TRBJ1-2, the V gene TRBV29-1; TRBD1 matches at 8 bases. The CDR3 totals 16 residues. Unmatched junction bases numbered 22, after V lost 7 bases and J lost 9 bases. The germline V gene has CDR1 SQVTM and CDR2 ANQGSEA. The CDR3 DNA is TGCAGCGCGAAAGAGGGGGACAGGACGAACTGGGTTCGCTACACCTTC. Its protein is CSAKEGDRTNWVRYTF.

This clone was seen just once. The chain has TRBV4-1 and TRBJ1-1; TRBD1 is a possible D gene (5 bases). CDR1 MGHRA and CDR2 YSYEKL come from the germline V gene. Trimming removed 1 base at V and 11 bases at J, with 17 bases between. CDR3 length equals 14 residues. CDR3 sequence reads: CASSQVDFDRRAFF. In DNA form, the CDR3 reads TGCGCCAGCAGCCAAGTCGATTTTGACAGACGGGCTTTCTTT.

Notes on this clone: Lacking the conserved final phenylalanine or tryptophan, this CDR3 likely reflects a read error. Because the CDR3's place on the DNA is in doubt, the DNA is left out and the CDR3 is given as listed by TCRdb. The chain links TRBV7-4 to TRBJ2-7. Including both end residues, the CDR3 is 12 amino acids long. Germline V gene sequence: CDR1 SGHVT, CDR2 SQSDAQ. The CDR3 spells CASSEKRKFRAK.

J is TRBJ2-7 and V is TRBV7-9; possible D gene TRBD2, 6 bases. Per the germline V gene, CDR1 is SEHNR and CDR2 is FQNEAQ (reference sequence). The V end lost 2 bases, the J end lost 3 bases, and 17 bases lay between the germline ends. The CDR3 is 16 amino acids. The CDR3 loop reads CASSLWTAGINYEQYF. The CDR3, as DNA: TGTGCCAGCAGCTTATGGACGGCGGGGATTAACTACGAGCAGTACTTC. Together with reference TRBV7-9 and TRBJ2-7, the CDR3 gives the full variable domain: DTGVSQNPRHKITKRGQNVTFRCDPISEHNRLYWYRQTLGQGPEFLTYFQNEAQLEKSRLLSDRFSAERPKGSFSTLEIQRTEQGDSAMYLCASSLWTAGINYEQYFGPGTRLTVT.

The rearrangement links TRBV7-2 to TRBJ2-7; no firm D call. There are 15 residues in the CDR3. Germline assignment: CDR1 SGHTA and CDR2 FQGNSA. Trimming took 5 bases from V and 0 from J, leaving 14 bases between them. CDR3 DNA sequence: TGTGCCAGCAGCCCTGAGGACCAGTCCTCCTACGAGCAGTACTTC. This sequence encodes CASSPEDQSSYEQYF.

V and J are TRBV18 and TRBJ2-1; 11 bases fit TRBD2. The CDR3 extends over 18 amino acids. Germline V gene lookup returns CDR1 KGHSH and CDR2 LQKENI. V was clipped by 2 bases and J by 4 bases; unmatched bases: 10. CDR3 residues: CASSPAPSGGSGYNEQFF. CDR3 in DNA: TGTGCCAGCTCACCAGCGCCTAGCGGGGGGTCGGGGTACAATGAGCAGTTCTTC.

This rearrangement joins TRBV19 to TRBJ1-1; 8 nucleotides line up with TRBD1. V lost 5 bases to trimming and J lost 3 bases; unmatched junction nucleotides: 8. The length of the CDR3 is 15 residues. CDR1 and CDR2 (germline): LNHDA, SQIVND (reference sequence). The CDR3 DNA reads as TGTGCCAGTAGTGCTCGACAGGGGCTATACACTGAAGCTTTCTTT. Amino acid sequence: CASSARQGLYTEAFF.

V is TRBV28 and J is TRBJ2-3, with D possibly TRBD1 on 5 matching bases. From germline, CDR1 is MDHEN and CDR2 SYDVKM. The CDR3 extends over 15 amino acids. Trimming cost V 3 bases and J 1 base, with 11 bases left between them. DNA for the CDR3: TGTGCCAGCAGTTTTTCGGTCAGGGGCACAGATACGCAGTATTTT. Amino acids: CASSFSVRGTDTQYF.

This rearrangement joins TRBV7-2 to TRBJ2-1, with D possibly called TRBD1 or TRBD2 (5 bases each). Trimming stripped 5 bases from V and 0 bases from J, with 17 bases between. The germline V gene has CDR1 SGHTA and CDR2 FQGNSA. The CDR3 sequence is 17 residues long. DNA for the CDR3: TGTGCCAGCAGCCCCCGGGACGCGCGGAGCTCCTACAATGAGCAGTTCTTC. Its translation is CASSPRDARSSYNEQFF. Based on the CDR3 plus reference TRBV7-2 and TRBJ2-1, the full variable domain is GAGVSQSPSNKVTEKGKDVELRCDPISGHTALYWYRQSLGQGLEFLIYFQGNSAPDKSGLPSDRFSAERTGGSVSTLTIQRTQQEDSAVYLCASSPRDARSSYNEQFFGPGTRLTVL.

The gene calls are TRBV7-3 and TRBJ2-7, with D possibly matching TRBD1 (7 bases). Germline-derived CDR1 and CDR2 are SGHTA and FQGTGA. V gave up 1 base and J gave up 2 bases, with 27 bases separating them. There are 20 residues in the CDR3. This CDR3 reads CASSLKMEGQNPTGPYEQYF. For the CDR3, the DNA is TGTGCCAGCAGCTTAAAGATGGAGGGACAGAATCCAACCGGGCCCTACGAGCAGTACTTC.

J is TRBJ2-5 and V is TRBV19, with 7 bases that match TRBD1. Germline V CDR1 and CDR2: LNHDA, SQIVND (reference sequence). Germline trimming cut 5 bases from V and 9 bases from J; bases unmatched to any gene: 18. The CDR3 covers 16 residues. The CDR3 sequence: CASSSSDRPVHRAQYF. CDR3 nucleotides: TGTGCCAGTAGTTCCTCGGACAGGCCTGTCCACCGAGCCCAGTACTTC.

The CDR3 DNA reads TGTGCCAGCAGTGACGGTAAGGGTAACACTGAAGCTTTCTTT. Residues: CASSDGKGNTEAFF. This chain uses TRBV6-4 with TRBJ1-1, with D unresolved. Trimming stripped 2 bases from V and 2 bases from J, with 9 bases between. The CDR3 sequence is 14 residues long. Per germline, CDR1 MRHNA and CDR2 SNTAGT.

The CDR3 coding sequence is TGTGCCAGCAGCCCCGACAGGGGAGGGTCTGATCCAATTTTCTACGAGCAGTACTTC. It encodes CASSPDRGGSDPIFYEQYF. This chain joins TRBV7-9 and TRBJ2-7; possible D gene TRBD1, 8 bases. V lost 5 bases and J 3 bases, leaving 29 bases between the germline ends. The germline CDR1 and CDR2 sequences are SEHNR and FQNEAQ (reference sequence). The CDR3 spans 19 residues. Full variable domain (outside the CDR3, taken from reference TRBV7-9 and TRBJ2-7): DTGVSQNPRHKITKRGQNVTFRCDPISEHNRLYWYRQTLGQGPEFLTYFQNEAQLEKSRLLSDRFSAERPKGSFSTLEIQRTEQGDSAMYLCASSPDRGGSDPIFYEQYFGPGTRLTVT.

The chain links TRBV6-5 to TRBJ1-1, with a weak D call TRBD1 (6 bases). The CDR3 consists of 13 residues. CDR1 and CDR2 (germline): MNHEY, SVGAGI. Trimming pared 5 bases from V and 4 bases from J, leaving 11 bases between. The DNA of the CDR3 is TGTGCCAGCAGTAGGGGGGCGGGCACTGAAGCTTTCTTT. As protein: CASSRGAGTEAFF.

The chain employs TRBV7-6 and TRBJ2-5; 7 nucleotides match TRBD1. V lost 5 bases, J lost 5 bases, and 11 bases stayed unmatched. This CDR3 is 15 amino acids long. The germline V gene has CDR1 SGHVS and CDR2 FNYEAQ. CDR3 coding DNA: TGTGCCAGCAGCCCCAGGGGGATCCGTCGGGAGACCCAGTACTTC. Residues: CASSPRGIRRETQYF.

In this sample, this clone turned up once. The rearrangement links TRBV2 to TRBJ1-6; D is unclear. V lost 7 bases and J 5 bases, leaving 12 bases between the germline ends. The CDR3 has 14 amino acids. Germline lookup yields CDR1 SNHLY and CDR2 FYNNEI. This chain's CDR3 is CASIPGSHNSPLHF. The CDR3 DNA follows: TGTGCCAGCATCCCCGGGTCTCATAATTCACCCCTCCACTTT.

The rearrangement links TRBV11-1 to TRBJ1-2; D might be TRBD1 (5 bases). The germline V and J ends were trimmed by 2 bases and 2 bases, with 12 bases remaining between them. Germline assignment: CDR1 SGHAT and CDR2 FQDESV (reference sequence). CDR3 size: 15 residues. Here the CDR3 reads CASSLTGTGNYGYTF. The CDR3 region has the DNA TGTGCCAGCAGCTTAACCGGGACCGGGAACTATGGCTACACCTTC.

The J gene is TRBJ1-1, the V gene TRBV7-9, with TRBD1 identical over 8 bases. CDR1 is SEHNR, CDR2 FQNEAQ, per germline (reference sequence). The CDR3 runs 12 residues. V dropped 7 bases and J dropped 12; count of bases not matched to a gene: 10. The CDR3 here is CASNAGGGKSFF. CDR3 bases: TGTGCCAGCAACGCAGGGGGCGGGAAATCTTTCTTT. The whole variable domain, remainder taken from reference TRBV7-9 and TRBJ1-1, is DTGVSQNPRHKITKRGQNVTFRCDPISEHNRLYWYRQTLGQGPEFLTYFQNEAQLEKSRLLSDRFSAERPKGSFSTLEIQRTEQGDSAMYLCASNAGGGKSFFGQGTRLTVV.

The chain couples TRBV25-1 to TRBJ2-5; D is ambiguous. The CDR3 is 14 amino acids. The germline V gene has CDR1 MGHDK and CDR2 SYGVNS. Trimming removed 1 base from V and 2 bases from J, with 8 bases in between. This CDR3 reads CASSEWRGQETQYF. CDR3 DNA: TGTGCCAGCAGTGAATGGAGAGGTCAAGAGACCCAGTACTTC. The full variable domain, with the rest looked up from reference TRBV25-1 and TRBJ2-5, is EADIYQTPRYLVIGTGKKITLECSQTMGHDKMYWYQQDPGMELHLIHYSYGVNSTEKGDLSSESTVSRIRTEHFPLTLESARPSHTSQYLCASSEWRGQETQYFGPGTRLLVL.

The chain carries TRBV5-1 and TRBJ1-1; D may be TRBD1 (5 bases). This CDR3 contains 17 residues. V was trimmed by 4 bases and J by 0 bases, leaving 19 bases between them. Germline values: CDR1 SGHRS, CDR2 YFSETQ. The DNA of the CDR3 is TGCGCCAGCAGCAGAACTCGGGACTTCTCAATGAACACTGAAGCTTTCTTT. Amino acids: CASSRTRDFSMNTEAFF.

This chain connects TRBV4-2 to TRBJ2-5; 9 positions agree with TRBD1. The CDR3 has 15 residues. After removal of 4 bases from V and 4 bases from J, the junction contained 7 bases not matched to a gene. Germline V gene data show CDR1 as LGHNA and CDR2 as YNFKEQ. CDR3 DNA sequence: TGTGCCAGCAGCCCCCAACAGGGGGCGGGAGAGACCCAGTACTTC. Its translation is CASSPQQGAGETQYF.

V is TRBV2 and J is TRBJ1-1; D gene uncertain. The germline V gene encodes CDR1 SNHLY and CDR2 FYNNEI. Trimming took off 2 bases at V and 1 base at J, with 11 bases between the two ends. This CDR3 comprises 15 residues. In DNA form, the CDR3 reads TGTGCCAGCAGTGAATCGGCGTGCAGGAACACTGAAGCTTTCTTT. It yields the protein CASSESACRNTEAFF.

The chain couples TRBV5-8 to TRBJ1-5; D unclear. V dropped 9 bases and J dropped 4 bases, with 17 bases sitting between them. Looked up from germline, CDR1 is SGHTS and CDR2 is YDEGEE. This CDR3 has 14 residues. CDR3 DNA sequence: TGTGCCACCCAGACGGCAGCTAGAAATCAGCCCCAGCATTTT. Translation gives CATQTAARNQPQHF.

This clone was observed once. The chain is built from TRBV28 and TRBJ2-1, with TRBD2 identical over 15 bases. V lost 3 bases, J lost 4 bases, and 16 bases stayed unmatched. The CDR3 is 21 amino acids. The V gene's germline CDR1 is MDHEN and CDR2 SYDVKM. The CDR3 DNA is TGTGCCAGCAGTTTTCAAGTGGGACTAGCGGGGGGCACTTTGTTTTACAATGAGCAGTTCTTC. Protein sequence: CASSFQVGLAGGTLFYNEQFF.